The clone carrying this T cell receptor (beta chain) was counted between two and nine times. The CDR3 spans 16 residues. CDR1 is DFQATT, CDR2 SNEGSKA, per germline (reference sequence). V lost 1 base to trimming and J lost 1 base, with 11 bases between them. These data are taken from a study of T cells in Graves' hyperthyroidism and ophthalmopathy. What was amplified from RNA transcripts were TCR beta CDR3 regions. A first-round RT-PCR of the TCR CDR3 used the HTBI primer set. TCRdb called the multiplex PCR reads again in MiXCR, with one record for every CDR3 protein. The sample includes under 350,000 distinct CDR3 sequences, about 20% of them seen just once.

The clonotype was recovered from a woman between 50 and 59 years old with Graves' hyperthyroidism. The specimen was blood. This chain connects TRBV20-1 to TRBJ2-6, with D hard to call. Written as DNA, the CDR3 is TGCAGTGCTAGAGTAGGAGATGATTCTGGGGCCAACGTCCTGACTTTC. Amino acid sequence: CSARVGDDSGANVLTF.